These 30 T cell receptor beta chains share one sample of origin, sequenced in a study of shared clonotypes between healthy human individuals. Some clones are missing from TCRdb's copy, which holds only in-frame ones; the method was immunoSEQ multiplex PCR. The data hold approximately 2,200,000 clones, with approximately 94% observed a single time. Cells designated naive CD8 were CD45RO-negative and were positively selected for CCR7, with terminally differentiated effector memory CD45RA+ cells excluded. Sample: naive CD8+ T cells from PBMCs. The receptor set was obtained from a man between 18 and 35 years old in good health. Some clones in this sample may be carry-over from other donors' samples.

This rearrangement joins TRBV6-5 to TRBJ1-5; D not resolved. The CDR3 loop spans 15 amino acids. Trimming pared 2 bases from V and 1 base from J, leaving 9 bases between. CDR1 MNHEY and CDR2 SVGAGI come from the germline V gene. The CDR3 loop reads CASSYGVGSNQPQHF. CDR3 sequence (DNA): TGTGCCAGCAGTTACGGGGTGGGCAGCAATCAGCCCCAGCATTTT.

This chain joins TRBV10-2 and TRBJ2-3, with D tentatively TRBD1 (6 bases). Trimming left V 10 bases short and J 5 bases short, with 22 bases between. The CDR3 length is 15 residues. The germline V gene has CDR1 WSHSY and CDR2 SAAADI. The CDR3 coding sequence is TGCGCCACCTCCGGGACACTTGGCAAGGGAGATACGCAGTATTTT. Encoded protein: CATSGTLGKGDTQYF.

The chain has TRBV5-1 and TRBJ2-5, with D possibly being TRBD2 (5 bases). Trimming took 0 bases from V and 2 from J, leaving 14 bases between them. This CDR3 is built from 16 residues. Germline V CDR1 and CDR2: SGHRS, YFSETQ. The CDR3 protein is CASSLAGRRTQETQYF. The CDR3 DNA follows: TGCGCCAGCAGCTTGGCCGGACGGAGGACTCAAGAGACCCAGTACTTC.

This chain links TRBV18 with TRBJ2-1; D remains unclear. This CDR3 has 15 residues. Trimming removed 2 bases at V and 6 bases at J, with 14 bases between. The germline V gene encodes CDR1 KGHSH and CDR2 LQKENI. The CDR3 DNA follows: TGTGCCAGCTCACCATCGCGGCACTCCCCCAATGAGCAGTTCTTC. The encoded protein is CASSPSRHSPNEQFF.

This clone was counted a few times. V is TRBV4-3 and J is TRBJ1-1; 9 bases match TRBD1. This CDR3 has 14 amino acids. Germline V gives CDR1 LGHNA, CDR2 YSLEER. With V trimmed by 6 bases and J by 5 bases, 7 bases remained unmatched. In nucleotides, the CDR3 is TGCGCCAGCAGTATGGACAGGGGAGGAACTGAAGCTTTCTTT. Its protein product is CASSMDRGGTEAFF.

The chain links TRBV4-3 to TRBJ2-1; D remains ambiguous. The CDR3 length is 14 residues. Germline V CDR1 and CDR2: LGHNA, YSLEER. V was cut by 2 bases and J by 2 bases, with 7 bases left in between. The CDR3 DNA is TGCGCCAGCAGCCAAAGGTTGGCCTACAATGAGCAGTTCTTC. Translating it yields CASSQRLAYNEQFF.

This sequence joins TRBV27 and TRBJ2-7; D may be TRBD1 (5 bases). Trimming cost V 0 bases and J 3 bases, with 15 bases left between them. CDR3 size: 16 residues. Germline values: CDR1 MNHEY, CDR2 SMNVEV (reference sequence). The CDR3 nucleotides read TGTGCCAGCAGTTTATCGGCGGACATGACCTTCTACGAGCAGTACTTC. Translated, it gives CASSLSADMTFYEQYF.

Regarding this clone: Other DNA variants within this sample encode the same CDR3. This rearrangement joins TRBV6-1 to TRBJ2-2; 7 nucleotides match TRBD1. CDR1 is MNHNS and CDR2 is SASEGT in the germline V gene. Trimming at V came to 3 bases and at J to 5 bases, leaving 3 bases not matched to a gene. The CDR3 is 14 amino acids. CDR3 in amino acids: CASSELRGTGELFF. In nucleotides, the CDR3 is TGTGCCAGCAGTGAGCTCAGGGGGACCGGGGAGCTGTTTTTT.

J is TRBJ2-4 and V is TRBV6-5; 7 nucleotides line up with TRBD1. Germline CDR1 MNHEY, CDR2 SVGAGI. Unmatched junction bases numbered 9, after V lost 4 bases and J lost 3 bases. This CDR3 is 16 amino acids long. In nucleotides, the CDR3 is TGTGCCAGCAGTTTGAGACAGGGCCGGGGCAAAAACATTCAGTACTTC. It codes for CASSLRQGRGKNIQYF.

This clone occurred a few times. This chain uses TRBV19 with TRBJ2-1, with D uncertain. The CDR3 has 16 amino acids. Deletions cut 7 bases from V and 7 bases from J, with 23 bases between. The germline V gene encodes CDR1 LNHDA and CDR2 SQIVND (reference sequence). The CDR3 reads CASTPTRVSLGNEQFF. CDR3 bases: TGTGCCAGTACCCCTACTCGGGTTTCCTTGGGGAATGAGCAGTTCTTC.

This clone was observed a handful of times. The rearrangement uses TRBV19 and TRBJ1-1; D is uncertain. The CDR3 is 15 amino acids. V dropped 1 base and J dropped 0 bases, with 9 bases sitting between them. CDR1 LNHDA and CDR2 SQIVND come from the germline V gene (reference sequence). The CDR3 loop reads CASSIGGELNTEAFF. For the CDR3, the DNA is TGTGCCAGTAGTATAGGCGGGGAGTTGAACACTGAAGCTTTCTTT.

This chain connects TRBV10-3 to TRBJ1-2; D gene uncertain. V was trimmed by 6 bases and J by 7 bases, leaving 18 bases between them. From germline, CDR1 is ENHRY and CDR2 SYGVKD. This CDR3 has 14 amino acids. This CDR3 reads CAISGTGSGGGYTF. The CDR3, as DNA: TGTGCCATCAGCGGTACCGGGAGTGGAGGTGGCTACACCTTC.

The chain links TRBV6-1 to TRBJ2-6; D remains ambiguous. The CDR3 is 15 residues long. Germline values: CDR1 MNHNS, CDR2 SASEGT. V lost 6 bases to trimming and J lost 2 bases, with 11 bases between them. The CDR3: CASSLPRAGANVLTF. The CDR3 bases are TGTGCCAGCAGCCTACCGCGAGCTGGGGCCAACGTCCTGACTTTC.

The CDR3: CASSQTTGVTEQYF. CDR3 sequence (DNA): TGCGCCAGCAGCCAGACGACAGGGGTCACCGAGCAGTACTTC. V is TRBV4-1 and J is TRBJ2-7; TRBD1 aligns across 8 bases. V was pared by 3 bases and J by 6 bases, with 7 bases of the junction left unmatched. The CDR3 covers 14 residues. Germline lookup yields CDR1 MGHRA and CDR2 YSYEKL.

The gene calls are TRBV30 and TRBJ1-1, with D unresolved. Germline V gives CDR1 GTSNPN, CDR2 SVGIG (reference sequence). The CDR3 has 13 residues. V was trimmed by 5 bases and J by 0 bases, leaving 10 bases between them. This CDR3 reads CAWEYTVNTEAFF. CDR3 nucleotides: TGTGCCTGGGAATATACCGTGAACACTGAAGCTTTCTTT.

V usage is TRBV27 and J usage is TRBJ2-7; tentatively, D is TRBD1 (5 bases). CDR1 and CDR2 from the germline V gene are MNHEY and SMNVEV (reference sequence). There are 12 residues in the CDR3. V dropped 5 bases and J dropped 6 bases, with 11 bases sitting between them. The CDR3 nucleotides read TGTGCCAGCAGTCCCCAGGGTGTCGAGCAGTACTTC. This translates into CASSPQGVEQYF.

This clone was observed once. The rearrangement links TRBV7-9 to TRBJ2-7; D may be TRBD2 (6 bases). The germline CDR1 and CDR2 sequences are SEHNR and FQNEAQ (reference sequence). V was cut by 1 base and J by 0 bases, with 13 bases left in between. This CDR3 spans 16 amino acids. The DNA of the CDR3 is TGTGCCAGCAGCTTAGGTGGTGGGAGGTCCTCCTACGAGCAGTACTTC. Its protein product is CASSLGGGRSSYEQYF.

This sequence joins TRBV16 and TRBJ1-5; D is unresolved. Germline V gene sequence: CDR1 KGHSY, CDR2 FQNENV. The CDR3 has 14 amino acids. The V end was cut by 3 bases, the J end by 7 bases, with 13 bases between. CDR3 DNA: TGTGCCAGCAGCCATAATGTTCGCTGGCAGCCCCAGCATTTT. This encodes CASSHNVRWQPQHF. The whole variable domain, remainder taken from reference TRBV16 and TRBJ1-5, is GEEVAQTPKHLVRGEGQKAKLYCAPIKGHSYVFWYQQVLKNEFKFLISFQNENVFDETGMPKERFSAKCLPNSPCSLEIQATKLEDSAVYFCASSHNVRWQPQHFGDGTRLSIL.

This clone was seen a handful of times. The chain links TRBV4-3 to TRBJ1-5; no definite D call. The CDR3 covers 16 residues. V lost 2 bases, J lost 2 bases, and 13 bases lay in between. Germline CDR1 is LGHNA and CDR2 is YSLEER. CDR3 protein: CASSQSYRLGNQPQHF. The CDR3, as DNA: TGCGCCAGCAGCCAAAGTTATAGGTTGGGCAATCAGCCCCAGCATTTT.

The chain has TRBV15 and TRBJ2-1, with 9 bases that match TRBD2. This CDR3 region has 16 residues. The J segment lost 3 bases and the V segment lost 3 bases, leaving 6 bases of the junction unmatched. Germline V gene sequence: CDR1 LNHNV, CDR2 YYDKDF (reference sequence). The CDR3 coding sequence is TGTGCCACCAGCAGCCGACTAGCGGAAAACTACAATGAGCAGTTCTTC. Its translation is CATSSRLAENYNEQFF.

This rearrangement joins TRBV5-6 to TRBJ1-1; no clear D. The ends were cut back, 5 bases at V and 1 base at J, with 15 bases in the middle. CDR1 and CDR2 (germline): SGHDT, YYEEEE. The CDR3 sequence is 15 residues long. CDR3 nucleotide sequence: TGTGCCAGCAGTCTAGGGTGGGCAGGGAACACTGAAGCTTTCTTT. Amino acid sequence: CASSLGWAGNTEAFF.

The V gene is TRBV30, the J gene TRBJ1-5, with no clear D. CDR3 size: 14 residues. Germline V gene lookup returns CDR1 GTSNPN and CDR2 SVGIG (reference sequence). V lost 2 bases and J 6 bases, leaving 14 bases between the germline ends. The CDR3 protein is CAWSREEGGQPQHF. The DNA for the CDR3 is TGTGCCTGGAGTAGGGAAGAAGGCGGTCAGCCCCAGCATTTT.

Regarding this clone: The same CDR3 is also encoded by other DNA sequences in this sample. The CDR3 sequence: CASGRDTQYF. Here the CDR3 DNA reads TGTGCCAGCGGGCGCGATACGCAGTATTTT. The chain joins TRBV2 to TRBJ2-3; no clear D gene. CDR1 is SNHLY and CDR2 is FYNNEI in the germline V gene. V gave up 8 bases and J gave up 6 bases, with 6 bases separating them. The length of the CDR3 is 10 residues. Drawing the rest from reference TRBV2 and TRBJ2-3, the complete variable domain is EPEVTQTPSHQVTQMGQEVILRCVPISNHLYFYWYRQILGQKVEFLVSFYNNEISEKSEIFDDQFSVERPDGSNFTLKIRSTKLEDSAMYFCASGRDTQYFGPGTRLTVL.

The CDR3 coding sequence is TGTGCCAGCATGCACCCGGGACTAGCGTCCTACGAGCAGTACTTC. Amino acid sequence: CASMHPGLASYEQYF. This chain joins TRBV2 and TRBJ2-7; TRBD2 agrees at 10 bases. The CDR3 extends over 15 amino acids. Per the germline V gene, CDR1 is SNHLY and CDR2 is FYNNEI. The V segment lost 7 bases and the J segment 1 base; nucleotides outside the gene matches: 7.

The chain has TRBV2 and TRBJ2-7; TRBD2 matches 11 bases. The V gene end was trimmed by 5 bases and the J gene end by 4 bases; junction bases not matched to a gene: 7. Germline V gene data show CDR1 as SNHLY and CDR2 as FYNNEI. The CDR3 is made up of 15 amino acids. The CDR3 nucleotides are TGTGCCAGCAGTCAGCTAGCGGGAGGCTCTTACGAGCAGTACTTC. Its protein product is CASSQLAGGSYEQYF.

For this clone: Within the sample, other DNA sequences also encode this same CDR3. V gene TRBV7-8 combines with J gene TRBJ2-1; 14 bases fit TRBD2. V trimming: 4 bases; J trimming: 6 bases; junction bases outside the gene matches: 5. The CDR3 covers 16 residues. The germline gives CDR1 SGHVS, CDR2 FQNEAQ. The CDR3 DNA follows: TGTGCCAGCAGCTCGGGACTAGCGGGAGTTCCCAATGAGCAGTTCTTC. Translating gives CASSSGLAGVPNEQFF.

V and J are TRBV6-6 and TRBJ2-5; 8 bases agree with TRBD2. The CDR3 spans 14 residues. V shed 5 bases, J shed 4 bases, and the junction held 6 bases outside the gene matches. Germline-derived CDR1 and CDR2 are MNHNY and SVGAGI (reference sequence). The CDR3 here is CASSLSGSTETQYF. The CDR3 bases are TGTGCCAGCAGTCTCAGCGGGAGTACAGAGACCCAGTACTTC.

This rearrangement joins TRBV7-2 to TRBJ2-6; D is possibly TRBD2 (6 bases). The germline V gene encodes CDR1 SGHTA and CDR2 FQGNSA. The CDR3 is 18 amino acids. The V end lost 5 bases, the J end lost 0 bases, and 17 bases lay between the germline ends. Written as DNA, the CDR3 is TGTGCCAGCAGCCCTCTACGGGGGAGGCCCTCTGGGGCCAACGTCCTGACTTTC. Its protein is CASSPLRGRPSGANVLTF.

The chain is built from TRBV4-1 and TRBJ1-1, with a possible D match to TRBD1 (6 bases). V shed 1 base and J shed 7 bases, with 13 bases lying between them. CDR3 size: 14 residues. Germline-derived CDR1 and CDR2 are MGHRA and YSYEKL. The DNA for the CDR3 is TGCGCCAGCAGCCAAGGGACAGCAAAATTTGAAGCTTTCTTT. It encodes CASSQGTAKFEAFF.

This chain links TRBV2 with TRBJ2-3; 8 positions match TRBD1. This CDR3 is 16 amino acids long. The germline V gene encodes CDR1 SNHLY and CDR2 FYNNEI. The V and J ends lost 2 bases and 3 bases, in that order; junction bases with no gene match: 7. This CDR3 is CASSEPTGVVTDTQYF. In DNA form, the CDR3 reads TGTGCCAGCAGTGAACCGACAGGGGTGGTTACAGATACGCAGTATTTT.